This paragraph covers one TCR beta chain sequence. This sample is part of a study of PD-L1 blockade in urothelial cancer. At the level of the study: Blood analysis occurred 3 weeks (second dose) and 6 weeks after treatment start. Reported median T cell count for blood samples was roughly 140,000.

The CDR3 runs to 15 residues. The V end lost 5 bases, the J end lost 5 bases, and 16 bases lay between the germline ends. Germline lookup yields CDR1 SGHVS and CDR2 FNYEAQ. PCRs each included synthetic TCR analog templates spiked in. The assay was immunoSEQ multiplex PCR, and TCRdb's table has in-frame clones only and misses some. The data contain 38,000 or so clones, around four fifths of them singletons. The input for sequencing was PBMCs, taken around atezolizumab (anti-PD-L1) treatment. The receptor comes from a man aged 60 to 69 with urothelial cancer. The chain is built from TRBV7-6 and TRBJ2-1; maybe TRBD2 (5 bases). This chain's CDR3 is CASSLGRRGHNEQFF. The CDR3 DNA is TGTGCCAGCAGCCTGGGTCGCCGAGGGCACAATGAGCAGTTCTTC.